This T cell receptor (beta chain) stems from a study of PD-L1 blockade in urothelial cancer. Study as a whole: Patients commenced intravenous atezolizumab, 1,200 mg every 3 weeks, in about 2014. Blood was evaluated 3 weeks (second dose) and 6 weeks after therapy began. General study findings and limits: A pretreatment blood TCR clonality that fell below the median predicted better progression-free and overall survival.

This CDR3 region has 15 residues. The germline CDR1 and CDR2 sequences are MNHNY and SVGAGI (reference sequence). V shed 7 bases and J 4 bases; nucleotides not matched to a gene: 7. Assay used: immunoSEQ multiplex PCR; TCRdb lists only in-frame clones, some missing. Of about 120,000 clones listed, roughly 91% are singletons. Time point defined: peripheral blood 6 weeks after treatment start. Disease in patients was locally advanced or metastatic urothelial carcinoma. To note about this clone: The antigen remains undetermined.

The chain links TRBV6-6 to TRBJ2-5, with 12 bases aligning to TRBD2. Source: PBMCs, taken around atezolizumab (anti-PD-L1) treatment. The sequence was obtained from a man between 60 and 75 years old with urothelial cancer. CDR3 amino acids: CASKTSGSAGETQYF. In DNA form, the CDR3 reads TGTGCCAGCAAGACTAGCGGGAGTGCGGGAGAGACCCAGTACTTC.